This passage covers 24 T cell receptor beta chains from one sample sequenced in a study of cytomegalovirus exposure and HLA in healthy donors. This table comes from immunoSEQ multiplex PCR, and its TCRdb copy is limited to in-frame clones, with some not included. The profile covers 60,000 to 70,000 clones, with 92% appearing a single time and over 4% taken by the ten largest. The material sequenced was PBMCs. Source of these receptors: a man younger than 35 in good health and CMV-seropositive.

This clone was seen once. This chain joins TRBV27 and TRBJ1-1; D remains unclear. The CDR3 consists of 14 residues. The germline V gene has CDR1 MNHEY and CDR2 SMNVEV (reference sequence). Trimming stripped 2 bases from V and 6 bases from J, with 13 bases between. The CDR3 DNA is TGTGCCAGCAGTTTAACAGAGGGTAGGGCTGAAGCTTTCTTT. This sequence encodes CASSLTEGRAEAFF.

V is TRBV28 and J is TRBJ2-4, with 7 bases lining up with TRBD2. The CDR3 has 13 amino acids. Germline CDR1 and CDR2: MDHEN and SYDVKM. V lost 2 bases, J lost 8 bases, and 3 bases stayed unmatched. CDR3 coding DNA: TGTGCCAGCAGTTTACGGGGAGGGGACATTCAGTACTTC. Translating gives CASSLRGGDIQYF.

The gene calls are TRBV6-6 and TRBJ2-6; 7 bases fit TRBD1. CDR1 is MNHNY, CDR2 SVGAGI, per germline (reference sequence). The J segment lost 2 bases and the V segment lost 7 bases, leaving 8 bases of the junction unmatched. This CDR3 contains 16 residues. The CDR3, as DNA: TGTGCCAGCAAAGGGACAGAAAATCCTGGGGCCAACGTCCTGACTTTC. This translates into CASKGTENPGANVLTF.

The V and J genes are TRBV14 and TRBJ1-2; D gene uncertain. Per germline, CDR1 SGHDN and CDR2 FVKESK. The CDR3 is made up of 13 amino acids. The V gene lost 7 bases and the J gene lost 6 bases, with 15 bases spanning the gap. The CDR3, as DNA: TGTGCCAGCACGCAGCGCTCCTACGATGGCTACACCTTC. Translating gives CASTQRSYDGYTF.

This chain connects TRBV28 to TRBJ2-7, with D perhaps matching TRBD2 (5 bases). The CDR3 covers 15 residues. Germline V gene sequence: CDR1 MDHEN, CDR2 SYDVKM. V was pared by 3 bases and J by 3 bases, with 15 bases between. CDR3 residues: CASSFSHRTVYEQYF. The CDR3 DNA sequence: TGTGCCAGCAGTTTTTCCCATAGGACTGTCTACGAGCAGTACTTC.

The chain links TRBV28 to TRBJ1-2; D not certain. CDR1 is MDHEN, CDR2 SYDVKM, per germline. The V end was cut by 5 bases, the J end by 8 bases, with 12 bases between. This CDR3 contains 12 residues. CDR3 bases: TGTGCCAGCAGTCTCAATAGAGGGGGCTACACCTTC. This codes for CASSLNRGGYTF.

This chain links TRBV9 with TRBJ2-3, with 10 bases fitting TRBD1. Germline-derived CDR1 and CDR2 are SGDLS and YYNGEE. J gave up 5 bases and V 4 bases, and 13 bases lay outside the gene matches. The CDR3 runs to 17 residues. The CDR3 here is CASSFDPDRGLGDTQYF. The CDR3 nucleotides read TGTGCCAGCAGCTTCGACCCGGACAGGGGGTTGGGAGATACGCAGTATTTT.

This rearrangement joins TRBV4-1 to TRBJ2-2; no definite D call. The CDR3 is made up of 13 amino acids. V lost 1 base and J lost 7, with 7 bases in between. Germline CDR1 reads MGHRA; CDR2 reads YSYEKL. CDR3 bases: TGCGCCAGCAGCCAAGGCCGCGGCGGGGAGCTGTTTTTT. This codes for CASSQGRGGELFF.

There are a few counts of this clone. The chain has TRBV5-1 and TRBJ2-1; 7 bases are shared with TRBD2. V gave up 0 bases and J gave up 13 bases; unmatched junction bases: 19. This CDR3 comprises 17 residues. Looked up from germline, CDR1 is SGHRS and CDR2 is YFSETQ. The CDR3 bases are TGCGCCAGCAGCTTGGATCCGGTTGGACTAGTGGTAAATTCTCAGTTCTTC. Translating gives CASSLDPVGLVVNSQFF.

V is TRBV7-3 and J is TRBJ2-5; 10 bases are shared with TRBD2. V gave up 6 bases and J gave up 7 bases; unmatched junction bases: 5. The CDR3 is made up of 13 amino acids. Germline lookup yields CDR1 SGHTA and CDR2 FQGTGA. CDR3 sequence (DNA): TGTGCCAGCAGATCCGTAGCGGGAGGGACCCAGTACTTC. Encoded protein: CASRSVAGGTQYF.

This chain connects TRBV27 to TRBJ2-7, with 8 bases aligning to TRBD1. The trim removed 5 bases at V and 5 bases at J, leaving 14 bases unmatched. This CDR3 has 16 amino acids. Germline assignment: CDR1 MNHEY and CDR2 SMNVEV (reference sequence). DNA of the CDR3: TGTGCCAGCAGTCCGCACGGACAGGGCCCTTGGGACGAGCAGTACTTC. It is translated as CASSPHGQGPWDEQYF.

This clone has a single count. The chain combines TRBV27 with TRBJ2-1; D call uncertain. This CDR3 has 14 amino acids. V was cut by 7 bases and J by 0 bases, with 10 bases left in between. Germline lookup yields CDR1 MNHEY and CDR2 SMNVEV (reference sequence). CDR3 sequence reads: CASTSSSSYNEQFF. The CDR3 DNA follows: TGTGCCAGCACGAGTTCGAGCTCCTACAATGAGCAGTTCTTC.

This sequence joins TRBV7-2 and TRBJ2-7; 7 bases fit TRBD2. The V segment lost 2 bases and the J segment 0 bases; nucleotides outside the gene matches: 10. This CDR3 spans 17 amino acids. Germline V gene sequence: CDR1 SGHTA, CDR2 FQGNSA. CDR3 amino acids: CASSLTAQRGDSYEQYF. The CDR3 nucleotides are TGTGCCAGCAGCTTAACGGCTCAGCGGGGTGACTCCTACGAGCAGTACTTC. Variable domain in full (rest from reference TRBV7-2 and TRBJ2-7): GAGVSQSPSNKVTEKGKDVELRCDPISGHTALYWYRQSLGQGLEFLIYFQGNSAPDKSGLPSDRFSAERTGGSVSTLTIQRTQQEDSAVYLCASSLTAQRGDSYEQYFGPGTRLTVT.

This chain joins TRBV7-2 and TRBJ2-7, with a possible D match to TRBD2 (5 bases). The CDR3 is 15 residues long. The V end lost 0 bases, the J end lost 0 bases, and 9 bases lay between the germline ends. From germline, CDR1 is SGHTA and CDR2 FQGNSA. CDR3 loop: CASSLALDSSYEQYF. The DNA for the CDR3 is TGTGCCAGCAGCTTAGCACTAGATAGCTCCTACGAGCAGTACTTC.

The chain uses TRBV29-1 and TRBJ1-2; 10 bases fit TRBD1. This CDR3 contains 13 residues. Trimming took 3 bases from V and 8 from J; bases not matched to a gene: 6. Per germline, CDR1 SQVTM and CDR2 ANQGSEA. DNA of the CDR3: TGCAGCGTTGATGACAGGGGGCCGGGCGGCTACACCTTC. It specifies CSVDDRGPGGYTF.

The rearrangement uses TRBV4-1 and TRBJ1-5; D remains unclear. CDR3 length equals 14 residues. The ends were cut back, 3 bases at V and 7 bases at J, with 13 bases in the middle. Germline CDR1 is MGHRA and CDR2 is YSYEKL. CDR3: CASSQVQEGQPQHF. CDR3 bases: TGCGCCAGCAGCCAGGTGCAGGAGGGACAGCCCCAGCATTTT.

This clone has just one count. The rearrangement joins TRBV30 to TRBJ2-7; TRBD2 matches at 15 bases. The V gene's germline CDR1 is GTSNPN and CDR2 SVGIG (reference sequence). V was clipped by 0 bases and J by 12 bases; unmatched bases: 9. The CDR3 is 15 amino acids. This chain's CDR3 is CAWSVQGTSGRLGYF. The CDR3 DNA is TGTGCCTGGAGTGTACAAGGGACTAGCGGGAGGCTGGGGTACTTC.

The chain uses TRBV5-1 and TRBJ1-1; TRBD1 is a possible D gene (5 bases). The CDR3 spans 15 residues. The V end lost 7 bases, the J end lost 7 bases, and 23 bases lay between the germline ends. CDR1 and CDR2 (germline): SGHRS, YFSETQ. Written as DNA, the CDR3 is TGCGCCAGCCGCCCGGCTGGGGGGGGTACTCATGAAGCTTTCTTT. It encodes CASRPAGGGTHEAFF.

CDR3 loop: CASSLVSVPSHEQYF. CDR3 coding DNA: TGTGCCAGCAGCTTGGTTAGCGTGCCGAGTCACGAGCAGTACTTC. V is TRBV5-5 and J is TRBJ2-7; D may be TRBD2 (5 bases). Trimming stripped 0 bases from V and 5 bases from J, with 15 bases between. CDR1 is SGHKS, CDR2 YYEKEE, per germline (reference sequence). The CDR3 runs 15 residues.

The gene calls are TRBV28 and TRBJ2-1; 11 bases agree with TRBD2. V lost 1 base and J lost 10; bases outside the gene matches: 6. Looked up from germline, CDR1 is MDHEN and CDR2 is SYDVKM. This CDR3 region has 15 residues. CDR3 coding DNA: TGTGCCAGCAGTTTATTAGCGGGAGGGCCAAAGGAGCAGTTCTTC. Amino acids: CASSLLAGGPKEQFF.

The J gene is TRBJ2-3, the V gene TRBV29-1; 11 bases line up with TRBD2. Germline CDR1 is SQVTM and CDR2 is ANQGSEA. V was clipped by 6 bases and J by 1 base; unmatched bases: 3. The CDR3 contains 14 residues. CDR3 DNA: TGCAGCGTGGCTAGCGGGGGGCGCACAGATACGCAGTATTTT. Translated, it gives CSVASGGRTDTQYF.

CDR3 residues: CASSYSGQSTDTQYF. As DNA, the CDR3 is TGTGCCAGCAGTTACTCCGGACAGAGCACAGATACGCAGTATTTT. The chain employs TRBV6-5 and TRBJ2-3; D may be TRBD1 (6 bases). The germline V and J ends were trimmed by 0 bases and 0 bases, with 7 bases remaining between them. The CDR3 length is 15 residues. Germline V CDR1 and CDR2: MNHEY, SVGAGI.

Points on this clone: A clone one base away is much larger, so this may be a read error. This chain links TRBV2 with TRBJ1-1; D not certain. Germline assignment: CDR1 SNHLY and CDR2 FYNNEI. This CDR3 is built from 13 residues. V lost 1 base and J lost 1, with 4 bases in between. The CDR3 region is CASSEDGNTEAFF. The CDR3 bases are TGTGCCAGCAGTGAAGACGGGAACACTGAAGCTTTCTTT.

By sample share, this clone is medium-sized. The chain carries TRBV7-9 and TRBJ2-1; D is perhaps TRBD2 (5 bases). This CDR3 has 15 residues. Trimming left V 1 base short and J 3 bases short, with 10 bases between. The V gene's germline CDR1 is SEHNR and CDR2 FQNEAQ (reference sequence). This CDR3 is CASSLVTDYYNEQFF. As DNA, the CDR3 is TGTGCCAGCAGCTTAGTTACAGACTACTACAATGAGCAGTTCTTC. Combining the CDR3 with reference TRBV7-9 and TRBJ2-1 gives the whole variable domain DTGVSQNPRHKITKRGQNVTFRCDPISEHNRLYWYRQTLGQGPEFLTYFQNEAQLEKSRLLSDRFSAERPKGSFSTLEIQRTEQGDSAMYLCASSLVTDYYNEQFFGPGTRLTVL.